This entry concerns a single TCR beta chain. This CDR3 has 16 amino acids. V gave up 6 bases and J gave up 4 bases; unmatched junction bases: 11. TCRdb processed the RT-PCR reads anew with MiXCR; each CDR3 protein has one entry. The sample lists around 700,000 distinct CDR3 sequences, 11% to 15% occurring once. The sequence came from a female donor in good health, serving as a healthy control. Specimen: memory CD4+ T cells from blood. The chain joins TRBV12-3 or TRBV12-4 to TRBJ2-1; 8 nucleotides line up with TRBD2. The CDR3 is CASRIKRGPLYNEQFF. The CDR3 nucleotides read TGTGCCAGCAGGATTAAGCGGGGGCCTCTATACAATGAGCAGTTCTTC.